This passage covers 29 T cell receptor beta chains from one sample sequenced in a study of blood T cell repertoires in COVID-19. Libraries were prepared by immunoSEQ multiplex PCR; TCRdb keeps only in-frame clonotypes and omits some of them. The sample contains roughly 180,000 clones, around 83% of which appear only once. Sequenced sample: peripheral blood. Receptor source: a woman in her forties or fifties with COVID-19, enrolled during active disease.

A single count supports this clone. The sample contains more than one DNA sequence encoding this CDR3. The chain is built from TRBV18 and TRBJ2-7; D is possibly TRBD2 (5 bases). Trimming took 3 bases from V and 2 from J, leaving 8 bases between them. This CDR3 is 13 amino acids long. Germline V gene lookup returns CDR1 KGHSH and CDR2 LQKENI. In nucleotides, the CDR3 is TGTGCCAGCTCACCGCCGGGGACCTACGAGCAGTACTTC. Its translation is CASSPPGTYEQYF.

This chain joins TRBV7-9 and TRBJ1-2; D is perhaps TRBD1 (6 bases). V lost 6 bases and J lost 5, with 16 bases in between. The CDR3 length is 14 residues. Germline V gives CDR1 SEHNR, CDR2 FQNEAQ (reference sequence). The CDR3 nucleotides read TGTGCCAGCAGTAACAGGGATACGTGGTATGGCTACACCTTC. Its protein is CASSNRDTWYGYTF.

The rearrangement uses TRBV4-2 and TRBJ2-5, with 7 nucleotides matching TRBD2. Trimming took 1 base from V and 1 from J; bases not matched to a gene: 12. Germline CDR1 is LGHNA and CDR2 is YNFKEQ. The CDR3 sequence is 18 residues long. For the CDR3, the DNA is TGTGCCAGCAGCCAAGTGTTGTCGGGGGGACCGACCCAAGAGACCCAGTACTTC. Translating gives CASSQVLSGGPTQETQYF.

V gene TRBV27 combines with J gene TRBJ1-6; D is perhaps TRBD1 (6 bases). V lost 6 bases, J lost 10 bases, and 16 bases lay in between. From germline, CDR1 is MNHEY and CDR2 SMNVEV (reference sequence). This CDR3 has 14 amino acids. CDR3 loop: CASSTGSPLSPLHF. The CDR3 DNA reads TGTGCCAGCAGCACAGGGTCCCCTCTCTCACCCCTCCACTTT.

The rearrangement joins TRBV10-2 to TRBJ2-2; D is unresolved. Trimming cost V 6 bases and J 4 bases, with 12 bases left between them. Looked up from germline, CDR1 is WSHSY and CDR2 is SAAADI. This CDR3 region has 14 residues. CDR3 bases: TGCGCCAGCAGAGGTGGAGCCTCCACCGGGGAGCTGTTTTTT. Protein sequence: CASRGGASTGELFF.

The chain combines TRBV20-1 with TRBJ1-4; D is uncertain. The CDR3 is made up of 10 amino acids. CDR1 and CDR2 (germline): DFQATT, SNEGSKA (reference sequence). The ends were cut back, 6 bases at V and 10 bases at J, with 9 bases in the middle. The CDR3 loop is CSAESGKLFF. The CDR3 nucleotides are TGCAGTGCCGAGAGTGGAAAACTGTTTTTT.

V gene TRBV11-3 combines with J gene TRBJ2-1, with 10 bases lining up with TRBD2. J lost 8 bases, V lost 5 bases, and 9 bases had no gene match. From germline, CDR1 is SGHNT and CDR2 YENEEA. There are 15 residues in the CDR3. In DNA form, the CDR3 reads TGTGCCAGCAGCGCGGGGTCTAGCGGGGGCTATGAGCAGTTCTTC. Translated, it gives CASSAGSSGGYEQFF.

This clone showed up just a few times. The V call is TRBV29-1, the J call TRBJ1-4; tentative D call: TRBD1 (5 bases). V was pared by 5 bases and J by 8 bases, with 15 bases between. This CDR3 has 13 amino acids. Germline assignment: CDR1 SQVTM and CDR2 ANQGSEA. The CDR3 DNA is TGCAGCGTTCAGGGCACCCTTCGAGAAAAACTGTTTTTT. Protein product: CSVQGTLREKLFF.

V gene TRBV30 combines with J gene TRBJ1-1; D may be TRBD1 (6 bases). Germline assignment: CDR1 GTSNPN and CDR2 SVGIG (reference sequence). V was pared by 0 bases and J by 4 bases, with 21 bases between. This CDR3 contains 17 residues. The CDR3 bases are TGTGCCTGGAGTGTGCTGCAGGGGACGGACTGGGGCACTGAAGCTTTCTTT. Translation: CAWSVLQGTDWGTEAFF.

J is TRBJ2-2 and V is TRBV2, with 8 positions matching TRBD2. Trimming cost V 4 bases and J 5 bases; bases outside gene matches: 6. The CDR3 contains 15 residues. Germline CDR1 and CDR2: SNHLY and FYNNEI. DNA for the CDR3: TGTGCCAGCAGTGGTACGGCGGGGGGAACCGGGGAGCTGTTTTTT. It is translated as CASSGTAGGTGELFF.

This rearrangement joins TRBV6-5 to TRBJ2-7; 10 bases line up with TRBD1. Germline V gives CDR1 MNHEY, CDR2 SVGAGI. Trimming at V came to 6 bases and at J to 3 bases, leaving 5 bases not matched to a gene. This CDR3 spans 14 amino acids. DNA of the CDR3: TGTGCCAGCAGGGACGGACAGGGGGTCTACGAGCAGTACTTC. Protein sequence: CASRDGQGVYEQYF.

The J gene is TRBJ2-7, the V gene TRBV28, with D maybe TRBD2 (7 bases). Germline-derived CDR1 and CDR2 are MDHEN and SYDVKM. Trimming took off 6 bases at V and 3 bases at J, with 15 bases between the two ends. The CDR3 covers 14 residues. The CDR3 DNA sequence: TGTGCCAGCAGCCGGGGGGCCGAGATCTACGAGCAGTACTTC. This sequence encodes CASSRGAEIYEQYF.

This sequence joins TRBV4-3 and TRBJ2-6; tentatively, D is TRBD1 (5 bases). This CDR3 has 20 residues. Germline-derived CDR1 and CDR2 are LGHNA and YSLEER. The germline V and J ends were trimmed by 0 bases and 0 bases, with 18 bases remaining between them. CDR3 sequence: CASSQERDSTTSSGANVLTF. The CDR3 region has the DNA TGCGCCAGCAGCCAAGAGAGAGACAGTACTACAAGCTCTGGGGCCAACGTCCTGACTTTC.

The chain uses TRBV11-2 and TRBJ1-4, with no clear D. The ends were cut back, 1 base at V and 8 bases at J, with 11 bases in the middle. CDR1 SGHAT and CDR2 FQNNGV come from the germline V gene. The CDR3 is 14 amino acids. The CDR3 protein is CASSLGTLTEKLFF. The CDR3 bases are TGTGCCAGCAGCTTAGGGACTTTAACGGAAAAACTGTTTTTT. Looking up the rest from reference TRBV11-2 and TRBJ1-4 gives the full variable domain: EAGVAQSPRYKIIEKRQSVAFWCNPISGHATLYWYQQILGQGPKLLIQFQNNGVVDDSQLPKDRFSAERLKGVDSTLKIQPAKLEDSAVYLCASSLGTLTEKLFFGSGTQLSVL.

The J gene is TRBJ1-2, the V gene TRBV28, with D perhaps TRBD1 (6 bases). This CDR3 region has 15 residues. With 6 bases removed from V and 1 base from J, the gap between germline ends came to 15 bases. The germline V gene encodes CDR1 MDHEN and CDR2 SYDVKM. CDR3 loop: CASRTGFSSNYGYTF. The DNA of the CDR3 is TGTGCCAGCAGAACAGGGTTTTCGAGTAACTATGGCTACACCTTC.

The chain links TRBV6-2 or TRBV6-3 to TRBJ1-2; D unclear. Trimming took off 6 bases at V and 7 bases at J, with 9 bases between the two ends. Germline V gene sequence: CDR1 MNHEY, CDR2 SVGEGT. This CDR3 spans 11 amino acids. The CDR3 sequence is CASSLGGGYTF. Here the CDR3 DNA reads TGTGCCAGCAGCCTCGGAGGTGGCTACACCTTC.

The CDR3 nucleotides are TGTGCCATCGGGACTAGCAACGCCGGGGAGCTGTTTTTT. It codes for CAIGTSNAGELFF. The chain uses TRBV10-3 and TRBJ2-2; TRBD2 matches at 9 bases. This CDR3 is 13 amino acids long. CDR1 ENHRY and CDR2 SYGVKD come from the germline V gene. Trimming removed 8 bases from V and 6 bases from J; junction bases left unmatched: 4.

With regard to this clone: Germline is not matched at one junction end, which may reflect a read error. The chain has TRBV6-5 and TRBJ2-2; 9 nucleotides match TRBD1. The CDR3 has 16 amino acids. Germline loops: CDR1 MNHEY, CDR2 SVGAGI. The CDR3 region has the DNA TGTGCCAGCAGTTACTCAGGGACAGGGAACCCCGGGAAGCTGTTTTTT. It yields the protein CASSYSGTGNPGKLFF.

The CDR3: CASSQDGLGYTF. The DNA of the CDR3 is TGCGCCAGCAGCCAAGATGGACTTGGCTACACCTTC. This chain uses TRBV4-1 with TRBJ1-2; no reliable D call. Germline CDR1 and CDR2: MGHRA and YSYEKL. Trimming removed 0 bases from V and 7 bases from J, with 6 bases in between. CDR3 length: 12 residues.

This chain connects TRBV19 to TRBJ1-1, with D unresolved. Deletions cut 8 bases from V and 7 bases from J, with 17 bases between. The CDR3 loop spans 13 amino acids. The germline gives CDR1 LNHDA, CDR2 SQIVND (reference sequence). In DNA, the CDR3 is TGTGCCAGTCACACGGGTGGAGGGTATGAAGCTTTCTTT. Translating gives CASHTGGGYEAFF.

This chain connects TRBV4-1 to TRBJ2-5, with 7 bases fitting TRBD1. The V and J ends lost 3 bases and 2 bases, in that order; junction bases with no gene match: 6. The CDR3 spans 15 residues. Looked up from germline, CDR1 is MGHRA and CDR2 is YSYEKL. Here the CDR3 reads CASSQPDRDQETQYF. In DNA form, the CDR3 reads TGCGCCAGCAGCCAGCCAGACAGGGATCAAGAGACCCAGTACTTC.

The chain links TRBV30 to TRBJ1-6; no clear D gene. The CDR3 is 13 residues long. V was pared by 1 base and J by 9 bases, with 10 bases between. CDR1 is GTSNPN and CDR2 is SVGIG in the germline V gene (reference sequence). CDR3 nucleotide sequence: TGTGCCTGGAGTGGGGGAGAGACTTCACCCCTCCACTTT. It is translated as CAWSGGETSPLHF. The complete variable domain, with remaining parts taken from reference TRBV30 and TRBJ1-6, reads SQTIHQWPATLVQPVGSPLSLECTVEGTSNPNLYWYRQAAGRGLQLLFYSVGIGQISSEVPQNLSASRPQDRQFILSSKKLLLSDSGFYLCAWSGGETSPLHFGNGTRLTVT.

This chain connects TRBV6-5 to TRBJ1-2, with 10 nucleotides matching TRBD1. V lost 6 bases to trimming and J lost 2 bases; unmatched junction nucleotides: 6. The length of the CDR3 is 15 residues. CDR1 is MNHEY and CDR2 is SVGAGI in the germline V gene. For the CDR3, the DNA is TGTGCCAGCAGCCTCCGGGACAGGGGAAACTATGGCTACACCTTC. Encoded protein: CASSLRDRGNYGYTF.

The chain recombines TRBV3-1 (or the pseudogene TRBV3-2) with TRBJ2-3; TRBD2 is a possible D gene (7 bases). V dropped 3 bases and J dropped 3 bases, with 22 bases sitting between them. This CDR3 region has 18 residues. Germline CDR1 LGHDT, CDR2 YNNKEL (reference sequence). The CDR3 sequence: CASSHLGMGGPWTDTQYF. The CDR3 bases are TGTGCCAGCAGCCACCTAGGGATGGGGGGGCCCTGGACAGATACGCAGTATTTT.

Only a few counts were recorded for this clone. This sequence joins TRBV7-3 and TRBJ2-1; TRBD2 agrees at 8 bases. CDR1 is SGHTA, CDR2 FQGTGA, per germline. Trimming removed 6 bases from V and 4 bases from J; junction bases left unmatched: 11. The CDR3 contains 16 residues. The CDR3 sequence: CASSLTAGAPYNEQFF. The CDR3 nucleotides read TGTGCCAGCAGTCTAACAGCGGGGGCCCCTTACAATGAGCAGTTCTTC.

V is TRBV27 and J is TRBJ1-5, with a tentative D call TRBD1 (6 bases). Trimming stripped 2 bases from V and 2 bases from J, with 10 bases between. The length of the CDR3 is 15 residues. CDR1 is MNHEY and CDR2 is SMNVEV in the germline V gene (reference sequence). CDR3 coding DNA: TGTGCCAGCAGTTTAGGTTCAGGGGGCAATCAGCCCCAGCATTTT. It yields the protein CASSLGSGGNQPQHF.

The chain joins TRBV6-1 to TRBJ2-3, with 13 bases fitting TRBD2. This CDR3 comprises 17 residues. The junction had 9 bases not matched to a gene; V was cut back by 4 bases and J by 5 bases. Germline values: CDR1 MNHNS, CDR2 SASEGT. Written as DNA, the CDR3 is TGTGCCAGCAGTGGGGTACTAGCGGGGGGGCCAGGAGATACGCAGTATTTT. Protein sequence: CASSGVLAGGPGDTQYF.

CDR3 bases: TGCGCCAGCAGCCGAATAACGGGACAGATGAACTATGGCTACACCTTC. This sequence encodes CASSRITGQMNYGYTF. The gene calls are TRBV4-1 and TRBJ1-2; 7 bases line up with TRBD1. Germline CDR1 MGHRA, CDR2 YSYEKL. The trim removed 4 bases at V and 2 bases at J, leaving 10 bases unmatched. The CDR3 covers 16 residues.

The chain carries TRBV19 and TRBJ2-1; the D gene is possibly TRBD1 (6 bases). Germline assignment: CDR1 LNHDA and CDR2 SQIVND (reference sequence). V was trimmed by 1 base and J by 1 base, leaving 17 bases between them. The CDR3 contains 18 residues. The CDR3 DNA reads TGTGCCAGTAGTATAGCCGGCCCCGGGACAACGTCCTACAATGAGCAGTTCTTC. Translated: CASSIAGPGTTSYNEQFF.